These 5 T cell receptor beta chains were all obtained from the same sample, sequenced in a study of human T cells and chemical hapten exposure. TCRdb reanalysed the RACE reads using MiXCR and keeps one entry per CDR3 protein. In the table there are about 70,000 distinct CDR3 sequences, 7.5% to 9.5% of which are singletons. Time point here: patch test 2, 6 weeks after DPC sensitization. Treatment: therapeutic diphenylcyclopropenone sensitization with weekly scalp DPC. Sequencing was performed on whole blood, taken in connection with sensitization to the hapten diphenylcyclopropenone (DPC). The receptors stem from a woman aged 45-60 years with alopecia areata. Some clones in this sample may be carry-over from other donors' samples.

This clonotype has more than one count but fewer than ten. This chain connects TRBV29-1 to TRBJ2-2, with TRBD1 identical over 8 bases. Germline V gives CDR1 SQVTM, CDR2 ANQGSEA. V was clipped by 6 bases and J by 0 bases; unmatched bases: 3. The CDR3 runs 14 residues. CDR3 amino acids: CSVPGGANTGELFF. The CDR3 DNA is TGCAGCGTCCCAGGGGGCGCGAACACCGGGGAGCTGTTTTTT.

The chain combines TRBV2 with TRBJ1-1; maybe TRBD1 (6 bases). Germline V CDR1 and CDR2: SNHLY, FYNNEI. The CDR3 is made up of 13 amino acids. Trimming stripped 1 base from V and 7 bases from J, with 10 bases between. CDR3 protein: CASSEDGRGEAFF. The CDR3 DNA sequence: TGTGCCAGCAGTGAAGACGGCAGGGGTGAAGCTTTCTTT.

The chain is built from TRBV9 and TRBJ2-1, with D possibly TRBD2 on 5 matching bases. Germline values: CDR1 SGDLS, CDR2 YYNGEE. The CDR3 loop spans 16 amino acids. The ends were cut back, 0 bases at V and 0 bases at J, with 10 bases in the middle. The CDR3 here is CASSVGQTSSYNEQFF. Here the CDR3 DNA reads TGTGCCAGCAGCGTAGGGCAAACTAGCTCCTACAATGAGCAGTTCTTC. Filled out from reference TRBV9 and TRBJ2-1, the complete variable domain reads DSGVTQTPKHLITATGQRVTLRCSPRSGDLSVYWYQQSLDQGLQFLIQYYNGEERAKGNILERFSAQQFPDLHSELNLSSLELGDSALYFCASSVGQTSSYNEQFFGPGTRLTVL.

The gene calls are TRBV4-2 and TRBJ1-2; maybe TRBD1 (5 bases). Germline loops: CDR1 LGHNA, CDR2 YNFKEQ. This CDR3 region has 16 residues. Trimming left V 1 base short and J 7 bases short, with 19 bases between. The DNA of the CDR3 is TGTGCCAGCAGCCAAGTGGGGCAGGAAGCTTTGATTGGCTACACCTTC. Translating gives CASSQVGQEALIGYTF.

This clonotype has at least ten counts. This sequence joins TRBV7-2 and TRBJ1-2, with 9 bases fitting TRBD1. This CDR3 has 14 amino acids. Per germline, CDR1 SGHTA and CDR2 FQGNSA. Losses at the gene ends were 0 bases for V and 10 bases for J; bases not matched to a gene: 6. CDR3 nucleotides: TGTGCCAGCAGCTTAGCCGGGACAGGGATAGACTACACCTTC. Translating gives CASSLAGTGIDYTF.